Listed below are T cell receptor beta chains from one sample, sequenced in a study of beta chain features in type 1 diabetes. TCRdb's copy holds only in-frame clones and misses some; the assay was immunoSEQ multiplex PCR. The sample consists of hundreds of thousands of clones, around an eighth of them appearing once. The sequencing input was naive CD4+ T cells from blood. These receptor sequences come from a man between 18 and 29 years old in good health. The CDR3 runs from the conserved cysteine through the conserved F or W. The order of the fields is clone size, D gene, V gene, J gene, CDR3 protein, CDR3 DNA. D genes are given only for firm matches. For some rows the clone size is stated as once, few or many, or as a class when expanded; others skip it.

few,NA,TRBV4-3,TRBJ2-7,CASSKRQYSYEQYF,TGCGCCAGCAGCAAACGACAGTACTCCTACGAGCAGTACTTC
few,NA,TRBV25-1,TRBJ2-1,CASSEFPRDNEQFF,TGTGCCAGCAGTGAATTCCCGAGGGACAATGAGCAGTTCTTC
few,NA,TRBV4-2,TRBJ2-7,CASSRPLTATYEQYF,TGTGCCAGCAGCCGCCCGTTGACTGCAACCTACGAGCAGTACTTC
few,NA,TRBV28,TRBJ1-1,CASSFGQYTEAFF,TGTGCCAGCAGCTTCGGACAGTACACTGAAGCTTTCTTT
NA,TRBD1,TRBV7-8,TRBJ1-4,CASSLRQGAGEKLFF,TGTGCCAGCAGCCTCAGACAGGGGGCTGGAGAAAAACTGTTTTTT
NA,TRBD1,TRBV7-2,TRBJ2-3,CASSVWDRGTDTQYF,TGTGCCAGCAGCGTATGGGACAGGGGCACAGATACGCAGTATTTT
few,NA,TRBV7-2,TRBJ2-3,CASSLGGISTDTQYF,TGTGCCAGCAGCTTAGGCGGTATTAGCACAGATACGCAGTATTTT
NA,NA,TRBV7-2,TRBJ2-5,CASSPGGLRETQYF,TGTGCCAGCAGCCCCGGCGGGTTACGGGAGACCCAGTACTTC
NA,TRBD1,TRBV5-8,TRBJ2-5,CASSTGQGRRTETQYF,TGTGCCAGCAGCACAGGACAGGGGAGGAGGACGGAGACCCAGTACTTC
few,NA,TRBV28,TRBJ1-3,CASSPSDTIYF,TGTGCCAGCAGTCCGTCGGACACCATATATTTT
NA,NA,TRBV2,TRBJ1-2,CASSFGPLYGYTF,TGTGCCAGCTCCTTTGGGCCCCTCTATGGCTACACCTTC
once,TRBD1,TRBV7-9,TRBJ2-2,CASSLRTGGSTGELFF,TGTGCCAGCAGCCTGAGGACAGGGGGGAGCACCGGGGAGCTGTTTTTT
many,TRBD2,TRBV4-3,TRBJ2-3,CASSRGTSGTTDTQYF,TGCGCCAGCAGCCGCGGGACTAGCGGGACCACAGATACGCAGTATTTT
few,NA,TRBV11-2,TRBJ1-2,CASSLVRQTYGYTF,TGTGCCAGCAGCTTAGTACGACAGACCTATGGCTACACCTTC
few,NA,TRBV4-3,TRBJ2-5,CASSQFIGLAQETQYF,TGCGCCAGCAGCCAATTTATAGGACTTGCCCAAGAGACCCAGTACTTC
NA,NA,TRBV18,TRBJ2-5,CASSPRYQETQYF,TGTGCCAGCTCACCCAGGTACCAAGAGACCCAGTACTTC
NA,TRBD1,TRBV4-1,TRBJ1-1,CASSQGTLRGLNTEAFF,TGCGCCAGCAGCCAAGGGACCCTTAGGGGGCTAAACACTGAAGCTTTCTTT
NA,NA,TRBV14,TRBJ2-5,CASSQVPGETQYF,TGTGCCAGCAGCCAAGTTCCAGGCGAGACCCAGTACTTC
NA,NA,TRBV7-2,TRBJ1-1,CASSGQFMNTEAFF,TGTGCCAGCAGTGGACAGTTTATGAACACTGAAGCTTTCTTT
NA,TRBD1,TRBV5-4,TRBJ2-1,CASSSLRGGQGVNEQFF,TGTGCCAGCAGTTCCTTGCGGGGCGGACAGGGGGTAAATGAGCAGTTCTTC
NA,NA,TRBV11-2,TRBJ2-2,CASSLTTLAGELFF,TGTGCCAGCAGCTTGACTACCCTTGCCGGGGAGCTGTTTTTT
many,NA,TRBV7-3,TRBJ1-1,CASSLTFDTEAFF,TGTGCCAGCAGCTTAACGTTCGACACTGAAGCTTTCTTT
few,NA,TRBV19,TRBJ1-5,CASSIAGSYNQPQHF,TGTGCCAGTAGTATAGCCGGTTCCTATAATCAGCCCCAGCATTTT
NA,NA,TRBV30,TRBJ1-2,CAWSPGGIGYTF,TGTGCCTGGAGCCCGGGGGGGATCGGCTACACCTTC
few,TRBD1,TRBV2,TRBJ2-5,CASRPGQGATQYF,TGTGCCAGCAGGCCCGGACAGGGGGCGACCCAGTACTTC
NA,NA,TRBV19,TRBJ1-1,CASTLTTVNTEAFF,TGTGCCAGTACTCTCACCACAGTGAACACTGAAGCTTTCTTT
NA,NA,TRBV15,TRBJ2-1,CATSRDPAGTYNEQFF,TGTGCCACCAGCAGAGATCCTGCGGGAACCTACAATGAGCAGTTCTTC